A selection of T cell receptor beta chains follows, all from one sample in a study of blood T cell repertoires in COVID-19. Using immunoSEQ multiplex PCR, the repertoire was profiled, and TCRdb retains in-frame clones only, with some absent. The data hold 100,000 or so clones, with 80% to 95% observed a single time. The material sequenced was peripheral blood. The receptors shown here come from a man younger than 35 with acute or convalescent COVID-19. The CDR3 runs from the conserved cysteine through the conserved F or W. Fields, in order: D gene, CDR3 length, J gene, clone size, V gene, CDR3 protein, CDR3 DNA. The D gene is left open where the match is weak. Part of the rows lack a size; the others show once, few, many or a class for expanded clones.

-	15	TRBJ1-5	-	TRBV6-6	CASTPDGDSNQPQHF	TGTGCCAGCACCCCGGACGGGGATAGCAATCAGCCCCAGCATTTT
TRBD1	14	TRBJ2-5	once	TRBV30	CAYGTGNWGETQYF	TGTGCCTATGGGACAGGGAATTGGGGGGAGACCCAGTACTTC
-	16	TRBJ1-1	once	TRBV7-9	CASSLTIRGFNTEAFF	TGTGCCAGCAGCTTAACAATCCGGGGTTTTAACACTGAAGCTTTCTTT
-	13	TRBJ1-1	-	TRBV19	CASTVRVGLGAFF	TGTGCCAGTACCGTCAGGGTTGGGCTTGGGGCTTTCTTT
TRBD1	19	TRBJ2-3	-	TRBV5-1	CASSFDPGTGVGGADTQYF	TGCGCCAGCAGCTTTGATCCCGGGACAGGGGTCGGAGGGGCAGATACGCAGTATTTT
-	15	TRBJ1-2	-	TRBV3-1/TRBV3-2	CASSPRESIPYGYTF	TGTGCCAGCAGCCCCCGGGAGTCAATCCCATATGGCTACACCTTC
TRBD1	13	TRBJ2-1	-	TRBV12-3/TRBV12-4	CASSDRVWDEQFF	TGTGCCAGCAGCGACAGGGTATGGGATGAGCAGTTCTTC
-	16	TRBJ1-4	-	TRBV3-1/TRBV3-2	CASSQDGWGTGEKLFF	TGTGCCAGCAGCCAAGACGGGTGGGGCACCGGTGAAAAACTGTTTTTT
-	15	TRBJ1-2	-	TRBV5-1	CASSSRGGSRDGYTF	TGCGCCAGCAGCTCCCGGGGGGGAAGTAGAGATGGCTACACCTTC
TRBD1	15	TRBJ1-2	-	TRBV30	CAWSLGQATNYGYTF	TGTGCCTGGAGCCTCGGACAGGCCACTAACTATGGCTACACCTTC
-	16	TRBJ1-2	-	TRBV7-8	CASSSSSLMWRYGYTF	TGTGCCAGCAGCTCATCGTCTCTAATGTGGCGGTATGGCTACACCTTC
-	20	TRBJ2-5	-	TRBV29-1	CSVLWDGYSGDKVLKETQYF	TGCAGCGTTTTATGGGATGGGTATAGCGGAGACAAGGTGTTAAAAGAGACCCAGTACTTC
-	14	TRBJ1-3	-	TRBV5-1	CASSSGTTGNTIYF	TGCGCCAGCAGCTCCGGGACAACCGGAAACACCATATATTTT
-	13	TRBJ2-7	-	TRBV6-1	CASSEDRVHEQYF	TGTGCCAGCAGTGAAGACAGGGTCCACGAGCAGTACTTC
-	15	TRBJ2-3	-	TRBV6-4	CASRVGGLSTDTQYF	TGTGCCAGCAGAGTGGGGGGACTGAGCACAGATACGCAGTATTTT
-	14	TRBJ2-1	once	TRBV19	CASTDSSSYNEQFF	TGTGCCAGCACCGACAGTAGCTCCTACAATGAGCAGTTCTTC
-	14	TRBJ2-1	-	TRBV7-9	CASSLGSMYNEQFF	TGTGCCAGCAGCTTAGGCTCTATGTACAATGAGCAGTTCTTC
-	13	TRBJ2-5	-	TRBV19	CASSIVSQETQYF	TGTGCCAGTAGTATCGTCAGCCAAGAGACCCAGTACTTC
TRBD1	16	TRBJ1-1	-	TRBV6-5	CASSSIRDRGDTEAFF	TGTGCCAGCAGTTCAATCCGGGACAGGGGAGACACTGAAGCTTTCTTT
TRBD1	17	TRBJ2-2	-	TRBV29-1	CSVEGSRQGANTGELFF	TGCAGCGTTGAAGGATCAAGACAGGGGGCGAACACCGGGGAGCTGTTTTTT
TRBD2	17	TRBJ2-1	-	TRBV7-9	CASSLGLREGHLNEQFF	TGTGCCAGCAGCTTAGGTTTGCGGGAGGGACACCTCAATGAGCAGTTCTTC
-	16	TRBJ1-1	-	TRBV18	CASSPGNGIGNTEAFF	TGTGCCAGCTCACCGGGTAACGGGATTGGGAACACTGAAGCTTTCTTT
-	13	TRBJ1-2	once	TRBV12-3/TRBV12-4	CASSPAGNDGYTF	TGTGCCAGCAGTCCCGCGGGCAATGATGGCTACACCTTC
TRBD2	18	TRBJ2-2	once	TRBV5-1	CASSITSRGAQFNGELFF	TGCGCCAGCAGCATCACCTCGCGGGGGGCCCAATTTAACGGGGAGCTGTTTTTT
TRBD2	15	TRBJ2-3	-	TRBV9	CASSAGTSGTDTQYF	TGTGCCAGCAGCGCTGGGACTAGCGGCACAGATACGCAGTATTTT
-	12	TRBJ1-3	once	TRBV6-5	CASMSSGNTIYF	TGTGCCAGCATGAGCTCTGGAAACACCATATATTTT
TRBD2	18	TRBJ2-2	once	TRBV7-6	CASSLTNSAGVGTGELFF	TGTGCCAGCAGCTTAACTAACTCGGCGGGAGTGGGGACCGGGGAGCTGTTTTTT
TRBD2	21	TRBJ2-1	-	TRBV5-1	CASSLSRTSGIALSSYNEQFF	TGCGCCAGCAGCCTATCCCGGACTAGCGGCATTGCTTTGAGCTCCTACAATGAGCAGTTCTTC
-	15	TRBJ1-1	-	TRBV5-6	CASSLPNLPNTEAFF	TGTGCCAGCAGCTTGCCTAACCTCCCGAACACTGAAGCTTTCTTT